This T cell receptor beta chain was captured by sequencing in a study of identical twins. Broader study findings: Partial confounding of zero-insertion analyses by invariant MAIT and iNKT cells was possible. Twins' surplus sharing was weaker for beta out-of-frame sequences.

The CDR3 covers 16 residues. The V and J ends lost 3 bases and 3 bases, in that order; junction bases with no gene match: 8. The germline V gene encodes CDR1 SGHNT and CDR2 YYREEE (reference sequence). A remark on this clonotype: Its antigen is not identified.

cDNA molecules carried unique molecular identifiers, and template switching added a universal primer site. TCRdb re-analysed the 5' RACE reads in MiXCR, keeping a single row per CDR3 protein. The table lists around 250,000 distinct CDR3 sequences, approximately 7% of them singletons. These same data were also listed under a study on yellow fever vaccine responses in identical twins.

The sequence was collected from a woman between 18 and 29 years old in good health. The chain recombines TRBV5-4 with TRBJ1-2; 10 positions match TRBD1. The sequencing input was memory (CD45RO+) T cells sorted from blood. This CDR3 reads CASSSRVGQGYYGYTF. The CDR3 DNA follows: TGTGCCAGCAGCTCTAGAGTGGGACAGGGGTACTATGGCTACACCTTC.